The clone carrying this TCR beta chain was counted between two and nine times. Its antigen is currently unknown. The source of the sample is a study of identical twins. Broader study findings: Memory repertoires showed no such pattern, whereas abundant cord blood beta clonotypes carried fewer insertions.

TCRdb re-called the 5' RACE reads through MiXCR, storing one row per CDR3 protein. This sample carries about 200,000 distinct CDR3 sequences, 9.4% of them seen once, and the ten largest clones take about 5.2%. The CDR3 spans 15 residues. Germline V lookup: CDR1 SGDLS, CDR2 YYNGEE. Trimming took off 0 bases at V and 1 base at J, with 10 bases between the two ends. The V and J genes are TRBV9 and TRBJ1-1, with a tentative D call TRBD1 (5 bases). Sequencing was carried out using memory (CD45RO+) T cells sorted from blood. This sequence originates from a young woman in good health. The CDR3 coding sequence is TGTGCCAGCAGCGTAGGGGAGGGACGGAACACTGAAGCTTTCTTT. It translates to CASSVGEGRNTEAFF.